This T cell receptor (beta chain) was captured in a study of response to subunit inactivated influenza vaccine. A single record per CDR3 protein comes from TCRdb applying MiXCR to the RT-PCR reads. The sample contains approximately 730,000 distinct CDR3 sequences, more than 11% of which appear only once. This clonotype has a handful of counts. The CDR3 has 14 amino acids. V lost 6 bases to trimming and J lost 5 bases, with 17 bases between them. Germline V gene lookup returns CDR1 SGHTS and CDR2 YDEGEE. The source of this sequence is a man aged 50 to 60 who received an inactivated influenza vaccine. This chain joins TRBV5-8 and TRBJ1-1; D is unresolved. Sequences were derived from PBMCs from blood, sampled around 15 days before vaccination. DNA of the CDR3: TGTGCCAGCAAGATGCCGGGAATCGGGACTGAAGCTTTCTTT. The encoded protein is CASKMPGIGTEAFF. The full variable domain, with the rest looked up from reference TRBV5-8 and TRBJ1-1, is EAGVTQSPTHLIKTRGQQATLRCSPISGHTSVYWYQQALGLGLQFLLWYDEGEERNRGNFPPRFSGRQFPNYSSELNVNALELEDSALYLCASKMPGIGTEAFFGQGTRLTVV.